Following are 5 T cell receptor beta chains from one sample sequenced in a study of T cells after yellow fever vaccination. Using its own MiXCR run on the 5' RACE reads, TCRdb lists one record per CDR3 protein. The repertoire consists of more than 300,000 distinct CDR3 sequences, with around 10% occurring once and the leading ten covering roughly 3%. The specimen comprised CD4+ T cells sorted from PBMCs, sampled 45 days after the yellow fever booster vaccination. These receptors all stem from a man between 18 and 29 years old who received the YFV17D yellow fever vaccine.

This clonotype has a handful of counts. The chain uses TRBV6-2 or TRBV6-3 and TRBJ2-1, with 16 bases that match TRBD2. The J segment lost 15 bases and the V segment lost 6 bases, leaving 14 bases of the junction unmatched. The germline gives CDR1 MNHEY, CDR2 SVGEGT. CDR3 length: 16 residues. CDR3 sequence (DNA): TGTGCCAGCAGCACCGGGACTAGCGGGGGGGCAAGTAATCGGTTCTTC. This translates into CASSTGTSGGASNRFF.

The chain uses TRBV3-1 and TRBJ1-1; TRBD1 matches at 7 bases. Losses at the gene ends were 2 bases for V and 4 bases for J; bases not matched to a gene: 7. Germline V gives CDR1 LGHDT, CDR2 YNNKEL (reference sequence). This CDR3 comprises 15 residues. The CDR3 reads CASSQHDREGTEAFF. CDR3 DNA sequence: TGTGCCAGCAGCCAACACGACAGGGAGGGCACTGAAGCTTTCTTT.

Ten or more counts support this clonotype. The chain employs TRBV4-3 and TRBJ2-2; the D is unclear. Trimming stripped 0 bases from V and 6 bases from J, with 8 bases between. There are 14 residues in the CDR3. CDR1 is LGHNA and CDR2 is YSLEER in the germline V gene. CDR3 residues: CASSQEKAPGELFF. Written as DNA, the CDR3 is TGCGCCAGCAGCCAAGAGAAGGCTCCCGGGGAGCTGTTTTTT.

In this sample, this clonotype turned up many times. The chain is built from TRBV4-3 and TRBJ2-5, with TRBD2 as a possible D gene (6 bases). There are 14 residues in the CDR3. Germline values: CDR1 LGHNA, CDR2 YSLEER. The V gene lost 1 base and the J gene lost 1 base, with 7 bases spanning the gap. The CDR3, as DNA: TGCGCCAGCAGCCAAGCGGGGGTCCAAGAGACCCAGTACTTC. It is translated as CASSQAGVQETQYF.

CDR3 amino acids: CASSTQGTSGGSADTQYF. The CDR3 region has the DNA TGCGCCAGCAGCACCCAAGGGACTAGCGGGGGGTCGGCAGATACGCAGTATTTT. This chain links TRBV5-1 with TRBJ2-3; TRBD2 matches at 15 bases. Germline V gene sequence: CDR1 SGHRS, CDR2 YFSETQ. The CDR3 is 18 amino acids. Germline trimming cut 4 bases from V and 4 bases from J; bases unmatched to any gene: 10.